These 15 T cell receptor beta chains share one sample of origin, sequenced in a study of CD8 T cells in Susac syndrome. RNA totalling about 0.45 to 1 ug underwent reverse transcription with random hexamers. MiXCR, run by TCRdb on the immunoSEQ multiplex PCR reads, gives a single entry per CDR3 protein. The sample holds approximately 190,000 distinct CDR3 sequences, roughly 90% seen once. Sequences were obtained from CD4+ T cells from PBMCs. Receptor source: a human donor with Susac syndrome.

The chain uses TRBV9 and TRBJ2-7; either TRBD1 or TRBD2 may fit D (6 bases each). Per the germline V gene, CDR1 is SGDLS and CDR2 is YYNGEE. V was trimmed by 3 bases and J by 7 bases, leaving 17 bases between them. The CDR3 has 14 residues. CDR3 nucleotide sequence: TGTGCCAGCAGCGAGCAGGAGAGAGGGGGGGAGCAGTACTTC. It yields the protein CASSEQERGGEQYF.

The rearrangement uses TRBV6-5 and TRBJ2-5; 7 bases match TRBD2. V lost 4 bases, J lost 1 base, and 6 bases stayed unmatched. The CDR3 totals 15 residues. The germline gives CDR1 MNHEY, CDR2 SVGAGI. This chain's CDR3 is CASSSHLAAQETQYF. In nucleotides, the CDR3 is TGTGCCAGCAGTTCTCACCTAGCGGCCCAAGAGACCCAGTACTTC.

V usage is TRBV11-2 and J usage is TRBJ1-1; 7 bases fit TRBD1. Germline-derived CDR1 and CDR2 are SGHAT and FQNNGV. V trimming: 5 bases; J trimming: 5 bases; junction bases outside the gene matches: 20. The CDR3 length is 18 residues. CDR3 sequence (DNA): TGTGCCAGCAGCCCACTTAGAGGGGGCGCAAAGAGTTTAACTGAAGCTTTCTTT. Protein: CASSPLRGGAKSLTEAFF.

Concerning this clonotype itself: It is unclear where the CDR3 begins or ends on the DNA, so no DNA is shown, and the CDR3 is as TCRdb lists it. The rearrangement links TRBV11-1 to TRBJ1-1. Germline assignment: CDR1 SGHAT and CDR2 FQDESV (reference sequence). Including both end residues, the CDR3 is 12 amino acids long. Here the CDR3 reads CASSPWAGGTFF.

J is TRBJ1-4 and V is TRBV29-1; 9 bases fit TRBD1. The CDR3 covers 13 residues. V trimming: 6 bases; J trimming: 8 bases; junction bases outside the gene matches: 7. The germline CDR1 and CDR2 sequences are SQVTM and ANQGSEA. The CDR3 DNA follows: TGCAGCGTATATTCCACAGGGGGCGAAAAACTGTTTTTT. Its protein is CSVYSTGGEKLFF.

The chain's CDR3 is CATRGFFSYEQYF. The CDR3 DNA reads as TGTGCCACGAGGGGGTTCTTCTCCTACGAGCAGTACTTC. The chain combines TRBV27 with TRBJ2-7; maybe TRBD1 (6 bases). The V end lost 10 bases, the J end lost 0 bases, and 13 bases lay between the germline ends. This CDR3 is built from 13 residues. In germline, CDR1 is MNHEY, CDR2 SMNVEV (reference sequence).

Here the CDR3 DNA reads TGCGCCAGCAGCCGGAGTGAGACGAACACCGGGGAGCTGTTTTTT. Translating it yields CASSRSETNTGELFF. The rearrangement links TRBV4-1 to TRBJ2-2; no reliable D call. CDR1 and CDR2 from the germline V gene are MGHRA and YSYEKL. The CDR3 is 15 amino acids. Trimming stripped 4 bases from V and 0 bases from J, with 9 bases between.

The chain employs TRBV29-1 and TRBJ1-3; TRBD1 matches at 7 bases. Looked up from germline, CDR1 is SQVTM and CDR2 is ANQGSEA. There are 15 residues in the CDR3. Losses at the gene ends were 0 bases for V and 2 bases for J; bases not matched to a gene: 4. This CDR3 is CSVEDLGTAGNTIYF. CDR3 coding DNA: TGCAGCGTTGAAGATCTGGGGACAGCTGGAAACACCATATATTTT.

The rearrangement uses TRBV5-4 and TRBJ2-1; tentatively, D is TRBD2 (6 bases). Trimming removed 3 bases at V and 5 bases at J, with 15 bases between. The CDR3 length is 15 residues. Germline V gene lookup returns CDR1 SGHNT and CDR2 YYREEE (reference sequence). CDR3 DNA: TGTGCCAGCAGCTCCTCTACTTCGGGGGACAATGAGCAGTTCTTC. Its translation is CASSSSTSGDNEQFF.

The V and J genes are TRBV10-3 and TRBJ2-7; no clear D. The V end was cut by 3 bases, the J end by 0 bases, with 9 bases between. The CDR3 loop spans 14 amino acids. Germline V CDR1 and CDR2: ENHRY, SYGVKD. In nucleotides, the CDR3 is TGTGCCATCAGTGACTTGGGAAGCTCCTACGAGCAGTACTTC. Encoded protein: CAISDLGSSYEQYF.

V usage is TRBV20-1 and J usage is TRBJ2-1, with TRBD2 matching over 9 bases. Germline CDR1 reads DFQATT; CDR2 reads SNEGSKA (reference sequence). This CDR3 has 14 amino acids. Trimming at V came to 3 bases and at J to 7 bases, leaving 7 bases not matched to a gene. The CDR3 nucleotides are TGCAGTGCTAGCGTGAGCGGGGGGAGAAATGAGCAGTTCTTC. Its protein is CSASVSGGRNEQFF.

DNA of the CDR3: TGTGCCAGCAGCCAGAGGCAGCTAATCACAGATACGCAGTATTTT. Translation: CASSQRQLITDTQYF. The chain is built from TRBV2 and TRBJ2-3, with unresolved D. Between the trimmed V and J ends, which lost 6 bases and 2 bases, there was a span of 15 bases. Germline V lookup: CDR1 SNHLY, CDR2 FYNNEI. The CDR3 runs to 15 residues.

This clonotype was observed a few times. The chain employs TRBV12-3 or TRBV12-4 and TRBJ2-3, with D perhaps matching TRBD2 (6 bases). The CDR3 extends over 13 amino acids. V was shortened by 5 bases and J by 2 bases, with 8 bases between the two germline ends. DNA of the CDR3: TGTGCCAGCAGTCGGGAGTCCACAGATACGCAGTATTTT. As protein: CASSRESTDTQYF.

In nucleotides, the CDR3 is TGTGCCAGTACAAGCGGGGCCCCGTATACGCAGTATTTT. This sequence encodes CASTSGAPYTQYF. The chain combines TRBV2 with TRBJ2-3, with 7 bases matching TRBD2. Unmatched junction bases numbered 10, after V lost 9 bases and J lost 7 bases. Germline CDR1 is SNHLY and CDR2 is FYNNEI. CDR3 length equals 13 residues.

This rearrangement joins TRBV30 to TRBJ1-5; D ambiguous. Germline CDR1 and CDR2: GTSNPN and SVGIG (reference sequence). The CDR3 totals 13 residues. Trimming removed 0 bases at V and 8 bases at J, with 11 bases between. The CDR3 is CAWSVGFKEPQHF. In nucleotides, the CDR3 is TGTGCCTGGAGTGTGGGGTTTAAGGAGCCCCAGCATTTT.